The 22 T cell receptor beta chains in this list originate from one sample, sequenced in a study of T cells expressing NK-cell markers. Following a re-call of the 5' RACE reads, TCRdb has one entry per CDR3 protein and lacks DNA. The sample holds roughly 300,000 distinct CDR3 sequences. Sequenced input: blood T cells: a sorted CD56 or NKG2C T cell subset, CD4+ or CD8+ T cells, or bulk PBMC T cells (not recorded which). These receptor sequences come from a woman aged 18 to 69 in good health.

This chain uses TRBV5-1 with TRBJ2-7; the D gene TCRdb calls, TRBD1, cannot be checked with no DNA. The CDR3 length is 15 residues. Germline CDR1 is SGHRS and CDR2 is YFSETQ. CDR3 region: CASSWAGTGPYEQYF.

V is TRBV20-1 and J is TRBJ2-3. The V gene's germline CDR1 is DFQATT and CDR2 SNEGSKA (reference sequence). The CDR3 is 13 residues long. The CDR3 is CSASGNPTDTQYF.

The chain links TRBV14 to TRBJ2-3; TCRdb names TRBD2, which stays unverified in the absence of DNA. The CDR3 has 15 amino acids. Looked up from germline, CDR1 is SGHDN and CDR2 is FVKESK. This chain's CDR3 is CASSLRGRNTDTQYF.

This chain uses TRBV20-1 with TRBJ2-7. CDR1 DFQATT and CDR2 SNEGSKA come from the germline V gene (reference sequence). CDR3 size: 16 residues. CDR3 loop: CSARVALAGSTYEQYF.

The gene calls are TRBV12-3 or TRBV12-4 and TRBJ2-5. This CDR3 region has 19 residues. CDR3 loop: CASRPLGISRCRIQETQYF.

The chain links TRBV29-1 to TRBJ1-3; TCRdb names TRBD1, which stays unverified in the absence of DNA. CDR1 and CDR2 (germline): SQVTM, ANQGSEA. The CDR3 is 14 amino acids. The CDR3 loop reads CSVNDRSSGNTIYF. Drawing the rest from reference TRBV29-1 and TRBJ1-3, the complete variable domain is SAVISQKPSRDICQRGTSLTIQCQVDSQVTMMFWYRQQPGQSLTLIATANQGSEATYESGFVIDKFPISRPNLTFSTLTVSNMSPEDSSIYLCSVNDRSSGNTIYFGEGSWLTVV.

The chain employs TRBV4-3 and TRBJ2-3. CDR1 LGHNA and CDR2 YSLEER come from the germline V gene. The CDR3 is 17 amino acids. The CDR3 loop is CASSQDLTSGSTDTQYF.

The chain is built from TRBV10-3 and TRBJ2-7; TCRdb names TRBD2, which stays unverified in the absence of DNA. Germline V gene lookup returns CDR1 ENHRY and CDR2 SYGVKD. The CDR3 extends over 15 amino acids. The CDR3 is CAISGPSGRSYEQYF.

The rearrangement links TRBV29-1 to TRBJ2-7; TCRdb gives TRBD2 as the D gene, but with no DNA this cannot be confirmed. In germline, CDR1 is SQVTM, CDR2 ANQGSEA. The CDR3 sequence is 14 residues long. The CDR3 protein is CSVELRASGYEQYF.

CDR3 sequence: CASSQDINQPQHF. This chain links TRBV4-3 with TRBJ1-5. In germline, CDR1 is LGHNA, CDR2 YSLEER. This CDR3 region has 13 residues.

The rearrangement joins TRBV20-1 to TRBJ2-3; the D call of TRBD1 rests on TCRdb alone, since no DNA is present to check it. Germline V gene sequence: CDR1 DFQATT, CDR2 SNEGSKA (reference sequence). There are 18 residues in the CDR3. The CDR3 spells CSARSWAGESFSTDTQYF.

This sequence joins TRBV2 and TRBJ1-3; there is no DNA to check the TCRdb D call of TRBD1. This CDR3 region has 15 residues. CDR1 is SNHLY, CDR2 FYNNEI, per germline. The CDR3 loop is CASSENRAREDTIYF.

The genes are TRBV12-3 or TRBV12-4 and TRBJ1-4; TCRdb proposes TRBD1, but this gene call is untestable without DNA. The CDR3 runs to 14 residues. The CDR3 region is CASSFGGGDEKLFF.

This chain links TRBV12-3 or TRBV12-4 with TRBJ1-3. The CDR3 consists of 11 residues. The CDR3 reads CASSWGNTIYF.

The V and J genes are TRBV5-1 and TRBJ1-1; TCRdb selects TRBD1, and the lack of DNA leaves this call unchecked. The CDR3 spans 13 residues. The germline gives CDR1 SGHRS, CDR2 YFSETQ. This CDR3 reads CASKTELNTEAFF.

The chain recombines TRBV12-3 or TRBV12-4 with TRBJ2-7; TCRdb picks TRBD1, but there is no DNA to check that call. The CDR3 loop spans 14 amino acids. CDR3 region: CASSYRTGPYEQYF.

The chain couples TRBV7-2 to TRBJ2-1; the TRBD2 assignment by TCRdb is unverifiable without DNA. CDR1 SGHTA and CDR2 FQGNSA come from the germline V gene. This CDR3 is built from 15 residues. CDR3 protein: CASSTLAGVGYEQFF.

This chain links TRBV9 with TRBJ1-6; TCRdb's assignment of TRBD1 cannot be checked, as there is no DNA. Per the germline V gene, CDR1 is SGDLS and CDR2 is YYNGEE. The CDR3 length is 15 residues. The CDR3 here is CASSSNRDVYSPLHF.

This CDR3 is CSAQPSIETQYF. The gene calls are TRBV20-1 and TRBJ2-5; TCRdb returns TRBD2, unconfirmable since there is no DNA. There are 12 residues in the CDR3. Germline loops: CDR1 DFQATT, CDR2 SNEGSKA (reference sequence).

V and J are TRBV12-3 or TRBV12-4 and TRBJ2-4; TCRdb names TRBD1, which stays unverified in the absence of DNA. The CDR3 has 14 residues. The CDR3 protein is CASSPPGSKNIQYF.

The chain couples TRBV6-5 to TRBJ1-3. Per germline, CDR1 MNHEY and CDR2 SVGAGI. The CDR3 is 12 residues long. CDR3 loop: CASQNQGNTIYF.

This chain joins TRBV10-3 and TRBJ1-5; TCRdb proposes TRBD1, but this gene call is untestable without DNA. This CDR3 is built from 14 residues. CDR1 and CDR2 (germline): ENHRY, SYGVKD. CDR3 amino acids: CAISESQGDQPQHF.